This is a list of T cell receptor beta chains from one sample in a study of cytomegalovirus exposure and HLA in healthy donors. Sequencing used immunoSEQ multiplex PCR; TCRdb keeps in-frame clones, though not all of them. The sample holds 250,000 to 350,000 clones; 86% are singletons and the top ten take 3.5% to 4%. Material: PBMCs. The receptors were gathered from a man aged 40-55 years in good health and CMV-seropositive. Both conserved end residues are part of each CDR3. The D gene is left open where the match is weak. Where a row states a size, it is once, few, many or the class of an expanded clone; other rows omit it.

d_call	clone_size	v_call	j_call	cdr3_aa	cdr3_nt
NA	NA	TRBV28	TRBJ2-3	CASSLFVAEDTQYF	TGTGCCAGCAGTTTATTCGTAGCCGAGGATACGCAGTATTTT
NA	NA	TRBV30	TRBJ1-1	CAWRRNTAGDTEAFF	TGTGCCTGGAGACGTAACACCGCAGGGGACACTGAAGCTTTCTTT
NA	NA	TRBV19	TRBJ2-7	CASSIDYRAEQYF	TGTGCCAGTAGTATAGATTACAGGGCCGAGCAGTACTTC
TRBD1	NA	TRBV5-4	TRBJ1-5	CASSRTGGGPSGQPQHF	TGTGCCAGCAGCCGCACGGGAGGGGGCCCCTCCGGGCAGCCCCAGCATTTT
TRBD1	NA	TRBV15	TRBJ2-7	CATSRDFLGQAGDEQYF	TGTGCCACCAGCAGAGATTTCTTGGGACAGGCTGGCGACGAGCAGTACTTC
TRBD1	NA	TRBV25-1	TRBJ1-4	CASSEYRQGQLFF	TGTGCCAGCAGTGAATACCGACAGGGACAACTGTTTTTT
NA	NA	TRBV10-1	TRBJ2-1	CASSGRHSFGEEKLWRNEQFF	TGCGCCAGCAGTGGCCGGCATAGTTTTGGCGAGGAAAAGCTGTGGCGCAATGAGCAGTTCTTC
NA	once	TRBV18	TRBJ1-2	CASSPPAGSYGYTF	TGTGCCAGCTCACCACCGGCGGGGAGCTATGGCTACACCTTC
NA	once	TRBV4-3	TRBJ2-1	CASSQDFGEQFF	TGCGCCAGCAGCCAAGATTTCGGTGAGCAGTTCTTC
NA	NA	TRBV5-4	TRBJ2-2	CASSSAILAQNTGELFF	TGTGCCAGCAGCTCTGCCATACTAGCACAGAACACCGGGGAGCTGTTTTTT
TRBD2	NA	TRBV18	TRBJ2-7	CASSLGRDEQYF	TGTGCCAGCTCTTTGGGGAGGGACGAGCAGTACTTC
NA	NA	TRBV5-1	TRBJ2-1	CASSSVGAGRNNEQFF	TGCGCCAGCAGCTCGGTAGGGGCTGGTCGTAACAATGAGCAGTTCTTC
NA	NA	TRBV27	TRBJ2-7	CASSSRGYEQYF	TGTGCCAGCAGTTCTAGGGGTTACGAGCAGTACTTC
TRBD2	NA	TRBV27	TRBJ2-1	CASSLDPLAGVFSYNEQFF	TGTGCCAGCAGTTTAGACCCCCTAGCGGGAGTTTTTTCCTACAATGAGCAGTTCTTC
TRBD2	NA	TRBV5-1	TRBJ2-2	CASGLTLAGAGELFF	TGCGCCAGCGGACTAACACTAGCGGGAGCCGGGGAGCTGTTTTTT
TRBD1	NA	TRBV5-4	TRBJ1-5	CASSLRGTGPQHF	TGTGCCAGCAGCTTAAGGGGGACAGGGCCCCAGCATTTT
NA	once	TRBV4-1	TRBJ2-2	CASSQDRVGRTGELFF	TGCGCCAGCAGCCAAGATAGGGTGGGGCGCACCGGGGAGCTGTTTTTT
NA	few	TRBV19	TRBJ2-7	CASTGTGDSYEQYF	TGTGCCAGTACCGGGACGGGGGACTCCTACGAGCAGTACTTC
NA	NA	TRBV10-3	TRBJ2-1	CAISDNADFDEQFF	TGTGCCATCAGTGATAATGCAGATTTCGATGAGCAGTTCTTC
NA	few	TRBV5-8	TRBJ1-5	CASSLDSSNQPQHF	TGTGCCAGCAGCCTTGACAGCTCCAATCAGCCCCAGCATTTT
TRBD1	NA	TRBV18	TRBJ1-2	CASSPGTGSNYGYTF	TGTGCCAGCTCACCCGGGACAGGGTCTAACTATGGCTACACCTTC
NA	NA	TRBV11-2	TRBJ1-4	CASGGVTANEKLFF	TGTGCCAGCGGCGGGGTGACAGCTAATGAAAAACTGTTTTTT
TRBD1	NA	TRBV5-1	TRBJ2-7	CASNYGQGDYEQYF	TGCGCCAGCAATTACGGACAGGGGGACTACGAGCAGTACTTC
NA	NA	TRBV5-1	TRBJ2-5	CASSSSGTPQETQYF	TGCGCCAGCAGCTCCTCCGGGACTCCCCAAGAGACCCAGTACTTC
TRBD1	NA	TRBV7-8	TRBJ2-1	CASSRDREDEQFF	TGTGCCAGCAGCCGGGACAGGGAGGATGAGCAGTTCTTC
NA	once	TRBV6-5	TRBJ2-1	CASSPQGILINEQFF	TGTGCCAGCAGTCCGCAGGGAATCCTCATCAATGAGCAGTTCTTC
TRBD2	once	TRBV2	TRBJ2-3	CASSEGWGLANTDTQYF	TGTGCCAGCAGTGAAGGGTGGGGACTAGCCAACACAGATACGCAGTATTTT
NA	NA	TRBV15	TRBJ2-5	CATSRANRQETQYF	TGTGCCACCAGCAGAGCTAACAGACAAGAGACCCAGTACTTC
NA	NA	TRBV5-4	TRBJ2-7	CASSSIASYEQYF	TGTGCCAGCAGCTCAATTGCCAGCTACGAGCAGTACTTC
NA	NA	TRBV10-2	TRBJ2-7	CASSEPTAREQYF	TGCGCCAGCAGTGAGCCGACAGCCCGCGAGCAGTACTTC
NA	few	TRBV10-2	TRBJ1-1	CASSVSGKNTEAFF	TGCGCCAGCAGTGTGTCCGGGAAGAACACTGAAGCTTTCTTT
TRBD2	NA	TRBV11-2	TRBJ2-7	CASSLVPSGASYEQYF	TGTGCCAGCAGCTTAGTCCCAAGCGGGGCCTCCTACGAGCAGTACTTC
NA	NA	TRBV7-8	TRBJ1-2	CASSPTGNGYGYTF	TGTGCCAGCAGCCCAACAGGGAACGGCTATGGCTACACCTTC
NA	NA	TRBV5-1	TRBJ2-1	CASSLDGTYNEQFF	TGCGCCAGCAGCTTGGACGGGACCTACAATGAGCAGTTCTTC
NA	NA	TRBV5-6	TRBJ2-7	CASSFRRNYNYEQYF	TGTGCCAGCAGCTTTCGGCGGAATTACAACTACGAGCAGTACTTC
TRBD1	few	TRBV12-5	TRBJ2-7	CASGSRGKQYF	TGTGCTAGTGGTTCCAGGGGGAAGCAGTACTTC
NA	once	TRBV6-1	TRBJ2-3	CASSDGGTSSTDTQYF	TGTGCCAGCAGTGATGGAGGGACTTCTAGCACAGATACGCAGTATTTT
TRBD1	few	TRBV28	TRBJ2-2	CASSYPGQGIGELFF	TGTGCCAGCAGTTATCCGGGACAGGGAATCGGGGAGCTGTTTTTT
NA	NA	TRBV27	TRBJ2-5	CASSRGWQETQYF	TGTGCCAGCAGTAGGGGCTGGCAAGAGACCCAGTACTTC
TRBD2	NA	TRBV23-1	TRBJ2-7	CASSQSTSGSYEQYF	TGCGCCAGCAGTCAATCGACTAGCGGCTCCTACGAGCAGTACTTC